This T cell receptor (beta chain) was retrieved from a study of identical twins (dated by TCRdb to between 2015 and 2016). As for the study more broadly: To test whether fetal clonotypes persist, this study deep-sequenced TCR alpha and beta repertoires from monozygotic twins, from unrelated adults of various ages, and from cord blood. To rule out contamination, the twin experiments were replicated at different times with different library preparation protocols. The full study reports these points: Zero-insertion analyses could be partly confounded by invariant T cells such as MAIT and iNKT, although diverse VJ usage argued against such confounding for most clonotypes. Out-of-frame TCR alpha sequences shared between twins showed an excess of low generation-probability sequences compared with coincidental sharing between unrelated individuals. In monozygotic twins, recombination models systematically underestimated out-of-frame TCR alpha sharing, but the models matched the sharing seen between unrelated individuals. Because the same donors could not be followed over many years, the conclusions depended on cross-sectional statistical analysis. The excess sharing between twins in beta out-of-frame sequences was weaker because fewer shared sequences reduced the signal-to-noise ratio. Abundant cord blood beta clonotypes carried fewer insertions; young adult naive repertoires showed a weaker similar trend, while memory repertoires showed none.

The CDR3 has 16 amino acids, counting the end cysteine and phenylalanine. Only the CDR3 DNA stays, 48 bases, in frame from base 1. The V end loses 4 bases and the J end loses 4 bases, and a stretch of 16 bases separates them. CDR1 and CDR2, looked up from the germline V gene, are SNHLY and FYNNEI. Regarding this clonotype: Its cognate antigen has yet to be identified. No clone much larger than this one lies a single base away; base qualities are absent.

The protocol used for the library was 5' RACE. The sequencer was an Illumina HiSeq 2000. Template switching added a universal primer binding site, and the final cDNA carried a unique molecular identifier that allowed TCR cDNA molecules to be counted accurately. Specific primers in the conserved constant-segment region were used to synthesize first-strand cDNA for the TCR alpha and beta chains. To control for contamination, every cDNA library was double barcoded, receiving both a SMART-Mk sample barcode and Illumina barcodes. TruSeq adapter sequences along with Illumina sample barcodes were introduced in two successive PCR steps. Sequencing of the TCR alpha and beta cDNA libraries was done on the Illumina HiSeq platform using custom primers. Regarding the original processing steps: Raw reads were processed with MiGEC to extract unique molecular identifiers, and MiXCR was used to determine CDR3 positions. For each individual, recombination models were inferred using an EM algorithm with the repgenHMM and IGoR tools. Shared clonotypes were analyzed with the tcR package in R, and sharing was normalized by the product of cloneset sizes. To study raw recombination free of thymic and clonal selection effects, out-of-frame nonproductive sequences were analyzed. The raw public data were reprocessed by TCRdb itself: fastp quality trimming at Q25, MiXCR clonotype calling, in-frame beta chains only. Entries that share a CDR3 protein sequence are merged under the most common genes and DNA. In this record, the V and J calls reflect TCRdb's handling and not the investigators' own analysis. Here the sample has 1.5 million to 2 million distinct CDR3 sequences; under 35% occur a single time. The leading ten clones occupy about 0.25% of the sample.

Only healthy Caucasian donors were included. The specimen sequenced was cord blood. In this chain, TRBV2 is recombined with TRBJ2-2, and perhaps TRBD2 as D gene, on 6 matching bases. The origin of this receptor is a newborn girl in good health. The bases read TGTGCCAGCAGTGTCGGAGGGAGGACGGTCACCGGGGAGCTGTTTTTT. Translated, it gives CASSVGGRTVTGELFF. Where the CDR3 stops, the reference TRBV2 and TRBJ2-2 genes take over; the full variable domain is EPEVTQTPSHQVTQMGQEVILRCVPISNHLYFYWYRQILGQKVEFLVSFYNNEISEKSEIFDDQFSVERPDGSNFTLKIRSTKLEDSAMYFCASSVGGRTVTGELFFGEGSRLTVL.